These 21 T cell receptor beta chains originate from one sample sequenced in a study of cytomegalovirus exposure and HLA in healthy donors. Both 60 Vbeta primers and 13 Jbeta primers went into the PCR. Profiled with immunoSEQ multiplex PCR; TCRdb holds only in-frame clones, not every one. Here the sample spans 90,000 to 140,000 clones, roughly three quarters being singletons. The sequenced material came from PBMCs. Receptors originate from a male donor in good health and CMV-seronegative.

The chain is built from TRBV5-1 and TRBJ2-3; no firm D call. The germline gives CDR1 SGHRS, CDR2 YFSETQ. The CDR3 consists of 12 residues. V dropped 6 bases and J dropped 6 bases, with 11 bases sitting between them. The CDR3 bases are TGCGCCAGCACCCCCCTAGGTGATACGCAGTATTTT. It translates to CASTPLGDTQYF.

This chain links TRBV11-3 with TRBJ2-7, with D tentatively TRBD2 (5 bases). The CDR3 has 14 residues. Trimming removed 4 bases from V and 2 bases from J, with 12 bases in between. The germline gives CDR1 SGHNT, CDR2 YENEEA. This CDR3 reads CASSYGRGTYEQYF. CDR3 coding DNA: TGTGCCAGCAGCTACGGACGGGGAACCTACGAGCAGTACTTC.

This clone occurred a few times. J is TRBJ2-6 and V is TRBV19; possible D gene TRBD2, 5 bases. Trimming took off 1 base at V and 0 bases at J, with 13 bases between the two ends. The CDR3 covers 18 residues. The germline V gene encodes CDR1 LNHDA and CDR2 SQIVND (reference sequence). CDR3 nucleotides: TGTGCCAGTAGTATAGTACGCGGGCTTCTCTCTGGGGCCAACGTCCTGACTTTC. Translation gives CASSIVRGLLSGANVLTF.

This chain links TRBV5-4 with TRBJ2-7, with 7 nucleotides matching TRBD2. Germline-derived CDR1 and CDR2 are SGHNT and YYREEE (reference sequence). Losses at the gene ends were 2 bases for V and 5 bases for J; bases not matched to a gene: 4. The CDR3 contains 13 residues. For the CDR3, the DNA is TGTGCCAGCAGCTTTGGACTAGATGACGAGCAGTACTTC. The encoded protein is CASSFGLDDEQYF.

The genes are TRBV7-2 and TRBJ2-2; tentatively, D is TRBD2 (6 bases). V dropped 5 bases and J dropped 8 bases, with 24 bases sitting between them. The CDR3 extends over 17 amino acids. CDR1 and CDR2 from the germline V gene are SGHTA and FQGNSA. CDR3 nucleotides: TGTGCCAGCAGCGCTCGCGGTGGAGTAGCGGAGAAAGGGGAGCTGTTTTTT. The encoded protein is CASSARGGVAEKGELFF.

V is TRBV27 and J is TRBJ2-7; D might be TRBD2 (5 bases). Trimming left V 6 bases short and J 1 base short, with 10 bases between. The CDR3 is 13 amino acids. Germline V gives CDR1 MNHEY, CDR2 SMNVEV (reference sequence). The CDR3 protein is CASSPGISYEQYF. The DNA for the CDR3 is TGTGCCAGCAGCCCCGGGATTTCCTACGAGCAGTACTTC.

The CDR3 is CASSDRGGGNTIYF. The CDR3 DNA reads as TGTGCCAGCAGCGACAGGGGAGGAGGAAACACCATATATTTT. The J gene is TRBJ1-3, the V gene TRBV2; TRBD1 agrees at 8 bases. The CDR3 contains 14 residues. Germline CDR1 and CDR2: SNHLY and FYNNEI. The trim removed 6 bases at V and 4 bases at J, leaving 5 bases unmatched.

The DNA for the CDR3 is TGTGCCAGCAGGGTTACCTTTAACACCGGGGAGCTGTTTTTT. Translating gives CASRVTFNTGELFF. The V call is TRBV19, the J call TRBJ2-2; D may be TRBD1 (5 bases). Looked up from germline, CDR1 is LNHDA and CDR2 is SQIVND (reference sequence). V lost 9 bases and J lost 2, with 13 bases in between. This CDR3 is built from 14 residues.

V and J are TRBV2 and TRBJ1-1; TRBD1 matches 8 bases. This CDR3 has 13 residues. Germline CDR1 and CDR2: SNHLY and FYNNEI. After removal of 2 bases from V and 4 bases from J, the junction contained 0 bases not matched to a gene. CDR3 in amino acids: CASSEQGATEAFF. In DNA, the CDR3 is TGTGCCAGCAGTGAACAGGGGGCCACTGAAGCTTTCTTT.

The rearrangement joins TRBV30 to TRBJ2-1; weak D call: TRBD1 (5 bases). Germline V lookup: CDR1 GTSNPN, CDR2 SVGIG (reference sequence). V was trimmed by 4 bases and J by 6 bases, leaving 16 bases between them. This CDR3 comprises 14 residues. Written as DNA, the CDR3 is TGTGCCTGGAAGGGGCGATTAGAACCCAATGAGCAGTTCTTC. It is translated as CAWKGRLEPNEQFF.

The V call is TRBV5-6, the J call TRBJ2-5, with D tentatively TRBD1 (5 bases). V dropped 3 bases and J dropped 5 bases, with 23 bases sitting between them. Germline V gives CDR1 SGHDT, CDR2 YYEEEE. This CDR3 has 17 amino acids. This CDR3 reads CASSSPGRKGLRETQYF. CDR3 in DNA: TGTGCCAGCAGCTCACCGGGCCGTAAGGGGCTAAGGGAGACCCAGTACTTC.

The rearrangement links TRBV10-1 to TRBJ2-3, with 11 bases fitting TRBD2. Germline trimming cut 3 bases from V and 2 bases from J; bases unmatched to any gene: 4. CDR3 length: 16 amino acids. The V gene's germline CDR1 is WNHNN and CDR2 SYGVQD (reference sequence). The CDR3 sequence: CASSDGTSGPTDTQYF. The CDR3, as DNA: TGCGCCAGCAGTGATGGGACTAGCGGTCCCACAGATACGCAGTATTTT.

This clone was counted between two and nine times. The chain carries TRBV7-2 and TRBJ1-5; tentative D call: TRBD1 (6 bases). Germline loops: CDR1 SGHTA, CDR2 FQGNSA. The V end was cut by 5 bases, the J end by 2 bases, with 13 bases between. The CDR3 covers 15 residues. The CDR3, as DNA: TGTGCCAGCAGCGCCCGGACAGCCGGCAATCAGCCCCAGCATTTT. Protein product: CASSARTAGNQPQHF. The full variable domain, rest sourced from reference TRBV7-2 and TRBJ1-5, is GAGVSQSPSNKVTEKGKDVELRCDPISGHTALYWYRQSLGQGLEFLIYFQGNSAPDKSGLPSDRFSAERTGGSVSTLTIQRTQQEDSAVYLCASSARTAGNQPQHFGDGTRLSIL.

This chain joins TRBV4-1 and TRBJ2-7, with 8 bases fitting TRBD1. V lost 3 bases and J lost 6; bases outside the gene matches: 16. The CDR3 runs 17 residues. Germline values: CDR1 MGHRA, CDR2 YSYEKL. CDR3 coding DNA: TGCGCCAGCAGCCAGCCCAGCAAGGACAGGGTTGCCCCCGAGCAGTACTTC. Translated, it gives CASSQPSKDRVAPEQYF.

V and J are TRBV6-5 and TRBJ2-2; no clear D gene. CDR1 is MNHEY, CDR2 SVGAGI, per germline. The CDR3 consists of 14 residues. Trimming removed 2 bases at V and 7 bases at J, with 11 bases between. CDR3 loop: CASSYVRVNGELFF. In nucleotides, the CDR3 is TGTGCCAGCAGTTACGTTCGGGTTAACGGGGAGCTGTTTTTT.

The V and J genes are TRBV29-1 and TRBJ2-7, with D possibly TRBD1 on 6 matching bases. The CDR3 totals 12 residues. Germline CDR1 SQVTM, CDR2 ANQGSEA. Deletions cut 5 bases from V and 0 bases from J, with 8 bases between. In DNA form, the CDR3 reads TGCAGCGTTCTGGACAGCTCCTACGAGCAGTACTTC. It specifies CSVLDSSYEQYF.

The J gene is TRBJ2-7, the V gene TRBV19, with D possibly matching TRBD2 (5 bases). Germline V gene sequence: CDR1 LNHDA, CDR2 SQIVND (reference sequence). V gave up 5 bases and J gave up 4 bases, with 6 bases separating them. The CDR3 is 11 amino acids. CDR3 DNA: TGTGCCAGTAGTGGAGGTTACGAGCAGTACTTC. Its translation is CASSGGYEQYF.

This chain joins TRBV7-2 and TRBJ2-7; D perhaps matches TRBD1 (6 bases). Deletions cut 4 bases from V and 4 bases from J, with 11 bases between. The CDR3 runs to 13 residues. CDR1 and CDR2 (germline): SGHTA, FQGNSA. CDR3 in amino acids: CASSSQGSYEQYF. The CDR3 DNA reads as TGTGCCAGCAGCTCTCAGGGGTCGTACGAGCAGTACTTC. Drawing the rest from reference TRBV7-2 and TRBJ2-7, the complete variable domain is GAGVSQSPSNKVTEKGKDVELRCDPISGHTALYWYRQSLGQGLEFLIYFQGNSAPDKSGLPSDRFSAERTGGSVSTLTIQRTQQEDSAVYLCASSSQGSYEQYFGPGTRLTVT.

This chain joins TRBV6-5 and TRBJ2-1; 8 nucleotides align to TRBD2. The germline gives CDR1 MNHEY, CDR2 SVGAGI. The V gene end was trimmed by 6 bases and the J gene end by 6 bases; junction bases not matched to a gene: 4. The CDR3 contains 13 residues. CDR3 in DNA: TGTGCCAGCAGGCTGGGACTAGTCAATGAGCAGTTCTTC. Residues: CASRLGLVNEQFF.

This clone was counted once. This chain joins TRBV5-1 and TRBJ2-5; 7 bases are shared with TRBD2. The CDR3 is made up of 15 amino acids. The germline V gene encodes CDR1 SGHRS and CDR2 YFSETQ. Trimming cost V 4 bases and J 4 bases; bases outside gene matches: 10. For the CDR3, the DNA is TGCGCCAGCAGCCTCCGGGACCGCGGGGGAGAGACCCAGTACTTC. Translating gives CASSLRDRGGETQYF.

The rearrangement links TRBV19 to TRBJ1-3; weak D call: TRBD1 (6 bases). Between the trimmed V and J ends, which lost 4 bases and 7 bases, there was a span of 20 bases. Germline V CDR1 and CDR2: LNHDA, SQIVND (reference sequence). The CDR3 loop spans 16 amino acids. The CDR3 nucleotides are TGTGCCAGTAGTACCTTCTGGGGGGGCCCCGCGAACACCATATATTTT. Protein sequence: CASSTFWGGPANTIYF. The full variable domain, with the rest looked up from reference TRBV19 and TRBJ1-3, is DGGITQSPKYLFRKEGQNVTLSCEQNLNHDAMYWYRQDPGQGLRLIYYSQIVNDFQKGDIAEGYSVSREKKESFPLTVTSAQKNPTAFYLCASSTFWGGPANTIYFGEGSWLTVV.